A selection of T cell receptor beta chains follows, all from one sample in a study of tumor and adjacent non-tumor tissue in lung cancer. MiXCR, applied by TCRdb to the multiplex PCR reads, yields one record per CDR3 protein. The sample includes 60,000 to 90,000 distinct CDR3 sequences, around four fifths of them seen just once. Sequenced: lung tumor tissue. Receptors were obtained from a woman between 50 and 59 years old with non-small cell lung cancer. Both conserved end residues are part of each CDR3. The order of the fields is J gene, V gene, D gene, clone size, CDR3 DNA, CDR3 protein. D genes are given only for firm matches. A clone size is listed for some rows: how often the clone was seen (once, few, many), or a class if it is expanded.

>TRBJ2-7|TRBV10-1|-|-
TGCGCCAGCAGTGCCGCAGGATCTTACGAGGAGTACTTC
CASSAAGSYEEYF
>TRBJ2-2|TRBV24-1|-|-
TGTGCCACCAGTGGTTCGCCCCCTGCGAACACCGGGGAGCTGTTTTTT
CATSGSPPANTGELFF
>TRBJ2-1|TRBV5-1|TRBD1|few
TGCGCCAGCAGCAGTAGTTTGCAGGGGGATGAGCAGTTCTTC
CASSSSLQGDEQFF
>TRBJ2-7|TRBV11-2|-|-
TGTGCTAGTAGCTTAAGCTCTAGGAAGCAGTACTTC
CASSLSSRKQYF
>TRBJ2-3|TRBV29-1|TRBD1|-
TGCAGCGTCAGGACAGGGGCGAAAATTGGAGCGGGCACAGATACGCATTATTTT
CSVRTGAKIGAGTDTHYF
>TRBJ2-6|TRBV4-1|-|-
TGCGCCAGCAGCCAGGAAGGGTCTGGGGCCAACGTCCTGATTTTC
CASSQEGSGANVLIF
>TRBJ2-1|TRBV5-1|TRBD2|-
TGTGCCAACAGCACCTCTAGCGGGACCTACAATGAGCAGTTCTTC
CANSTSSGTYNEQFF
>TRBJ1-2|TRBV6-5|-|-
TGTGGCAGCAGTTCAGGGTATGGTTACACTTTC
CGSSSGYGYTF
>TRBJ2-3|TRBV24-1|-|-
TGTGCCACAAGTGATTTGGAGATGGCAGATACGCAGTATTTT
CATSDLEMADTQYF
>TRBJ2-7|TRBV28|TRBD1|-
TGTGCCAGCAGTTTATGGTCGAGGGGGCAGCACTTC
CASSLWSRGQHF
>TRBJ2-2|TRBV11-2|TRBD2|-
TGTGCCAGCACCTTGGGCGGGAGGGCCACCGGGGACCTGCTTTTT
CASTLGGRATGDLLF
>TRBJ2-2|TRBV7-3|-|-
TGTGCCAGCAGCTTAGGAACAGAGGGTATCACCGGGGAGCTGTTATTT
CASSLGTEGITGELLF
>TRBJ1-2|TRBV23-1|TRBD1|-
TGTGCCAGCAGACAGGGGGACTATGGCTACACCTTC
CASRQGDYGYTF
>TRBJ2-1|TRBV14|-|-
TGTGCCAGCAGCCCCACTACCACCTCTGCGAGGGGGTTGTTCTTC
CASSPTTTSARGLFF
>TRBJ1-1|TRBV10-2|-|many
TGCGCCAGCAGTGAGTCGGCCGCTCATCTGTCAACAAGGGACCCTGAAGCTTTCTTT
CASSESAAHLSTRDPEAFF
>TRBJ1-5|TRBV12-3/TRBV12-4|-|once
TGTGCCAGCGGTTTAGGATCCCATCATCCCCAGCATTTT
CASGLGSHHPQHF
>TRBJ2-2|TRBV11-3|-|-
TGTGTCAGCACCGGGGGCACCGGGGAGCTATTTTTT
CVSTGGTGELFF
>TRBJ1-2|TRBV5-1|-|-
TGCGCCAGCAGGTTGCAGCAGGGAAACTATGGCTACACCTTC
CASRLQQGNYGYTF
>TRBJ2-3|TRBV6-1|TRBD1|once
TGTGCCAGTAGTTCAACTCCGGGACAGGGAGCAGATACGCAGTATTTC
CASSSTPGQGADTQYF
>TRBJ1-5|TRBV12-3/TRBV12-4|TRBD1|-
TGTGCCAGGAGTCCGGACAGGGGGTATAATCAGCCCCAGCATTTT
CARSPDRGYNQPQHF
>TRBJ1-1|TRBV29-1|-|many
TGCAGCGTTGGCGGGGTCTCGGACACTGAAGCTTTCTTT
CSVGGVSDTEAFF
>TRBJ2-1|TRBV6-5|-|-
TGTGGCTCCGGGGAGACGGGAAACAATGAGCAGTTCTTC
CGSGETGNNEQFF
>TRBJ1-6|TRBV6-5|-|-
TGTGCCGGCAGCCAACCTGGACAAGGTAATTCACCCCTCCACTTT
CAGSQPGQGNSPLHF
>TRBJ2-7|TRBV11-2|TRBD2|few
TGTGCCAACAGCTTAGGTGGGCTAGCGGGAGCCGGCGAGCAGTACTTC
CANSLGGLAGAGEQYF
>TRBJ2-7|TRBV6-5|TRBD1|-
TGTGACAGCACCAAAAACCCTGGGACAGGGGCCTACGAGCAGTACTTC
CDSTKNPGTGAYEQYF